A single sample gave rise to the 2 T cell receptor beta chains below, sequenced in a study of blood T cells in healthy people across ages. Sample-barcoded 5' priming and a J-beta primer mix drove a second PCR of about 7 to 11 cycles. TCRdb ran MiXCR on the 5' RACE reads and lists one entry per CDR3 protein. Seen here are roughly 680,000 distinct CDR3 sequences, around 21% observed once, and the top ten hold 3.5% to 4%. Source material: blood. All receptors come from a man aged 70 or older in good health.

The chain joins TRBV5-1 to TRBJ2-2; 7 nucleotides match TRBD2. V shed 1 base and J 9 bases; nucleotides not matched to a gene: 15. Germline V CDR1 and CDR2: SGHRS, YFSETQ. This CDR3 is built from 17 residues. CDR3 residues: CASSLRDYSASVRELFF. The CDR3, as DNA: TGCGCCAGCAGCTTGAGGGACTACAGCGCCTCAGTGAGGGAGCTGTTTTTT.

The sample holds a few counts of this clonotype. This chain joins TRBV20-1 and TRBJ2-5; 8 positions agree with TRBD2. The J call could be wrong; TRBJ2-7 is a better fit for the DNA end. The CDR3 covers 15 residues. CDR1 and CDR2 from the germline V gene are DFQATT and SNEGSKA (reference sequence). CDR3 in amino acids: CSARDLQRESHEQYF. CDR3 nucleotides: TGCAGTGCTAGAGATCTCCAGCGGGAGTCACACGAGCAGTACTTC.